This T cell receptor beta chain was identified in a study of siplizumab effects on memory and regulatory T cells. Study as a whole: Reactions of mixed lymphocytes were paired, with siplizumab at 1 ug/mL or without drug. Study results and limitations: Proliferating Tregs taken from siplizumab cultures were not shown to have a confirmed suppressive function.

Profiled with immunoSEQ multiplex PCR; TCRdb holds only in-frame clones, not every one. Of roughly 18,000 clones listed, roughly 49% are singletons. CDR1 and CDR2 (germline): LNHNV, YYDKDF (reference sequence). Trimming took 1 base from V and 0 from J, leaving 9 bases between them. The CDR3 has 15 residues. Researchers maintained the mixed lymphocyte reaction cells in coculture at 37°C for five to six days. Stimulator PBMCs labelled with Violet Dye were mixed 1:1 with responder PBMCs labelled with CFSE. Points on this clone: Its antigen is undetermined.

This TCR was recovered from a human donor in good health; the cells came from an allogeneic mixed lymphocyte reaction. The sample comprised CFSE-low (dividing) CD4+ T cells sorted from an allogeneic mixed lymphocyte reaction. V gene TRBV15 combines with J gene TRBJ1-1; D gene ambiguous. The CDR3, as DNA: TGTGCCACCAGCAGAGGCCCGACTATGAACACTGAAGCTTTCTTT. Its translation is CATSRGPTMNTEAFF.